This T cell receptor (beta chain) was sequenced during a study of cytomegalovirus exposure and HLA in healthy donors. The wider study: The study placed about 81% of its roughly 430 genotyped donors in the Caucasian-associated ancestry cluster.

Note on this clone: Antigen specificity is unknown.

The study, taken as a whole, reports: Of the V segments, some could not be distinguished, including TRBV6-2 and TRBV6-3, and were excluded. Associated with cytomegalovirus, according to the listing, were around 160 TCR beta chains. In a later analysis, TCR association rates varied by HLA locus: DRB1 most, HLA-C fewest.

13 Jbeta primers and 60 Vbeta primers were used for the PCR. Libraries were prepared by immunoSEQ multiplex PCR; TCRdb keeps only in-frame clonotypes and omits some of them. The sample consists of 150,000 or so clones, around 85% of them appearing once. The CDR3 has 13 residues. The germline V and J ends were trimmed by 2 bases and 4 bases, with 9 bases remaining between them. CDR1 SGHRS and CDR2 YFSETQ come from the germline V gene. The chain recombines TRBV5-1 with TRBJ1-2; D is possibly TRBD1 (5 bases). This sequence originates from a young man in good health and CMV-seropositive. Sequencing was done on a sample of PBMCs. This chain's CDR3 is CASSFPDSYGYTF. DNA of the CDR3: TGCGCCAGCAGCTTCCCTGACAGCTATGGCTACACCTTC.